This T cell receptor (beta chain) derives from a study of blood T cell repertoires in COVID-19. CDR1 and CDR2 (germline): WNHNN, SYGVQD (reference sequence). The CDR3 contains 13 residues. Profiling relied on immunoSEQ multiplex PCR, and the TCRdb table lists in-frame clones only, not all of them. Among about 220,000 clones listed, roughly 80% were seen once. The sample comprised peripheral blood. The rearrangement links TRBV10-1 to TRBJ1-1; TRBD1 is a possible D gene (6 bases). The TCR comes from a human donor in a cohort sampled during active COVID-19. The CDR3 DNA sequence: TGCCCCCGCAGTCGAGGGGGGGGACCTGAAGCTTTCTTT. As protein: CPRSRGGGPEAFF.